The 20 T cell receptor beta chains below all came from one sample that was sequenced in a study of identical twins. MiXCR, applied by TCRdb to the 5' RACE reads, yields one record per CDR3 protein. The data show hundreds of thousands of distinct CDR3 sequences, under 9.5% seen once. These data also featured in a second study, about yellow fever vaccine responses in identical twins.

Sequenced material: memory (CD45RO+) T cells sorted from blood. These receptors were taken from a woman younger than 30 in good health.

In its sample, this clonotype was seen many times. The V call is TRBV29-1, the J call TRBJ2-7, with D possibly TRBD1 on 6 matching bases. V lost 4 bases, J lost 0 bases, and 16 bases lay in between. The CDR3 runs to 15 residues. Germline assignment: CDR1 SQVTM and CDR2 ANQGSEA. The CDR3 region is CSVAIDRISSYEQYF. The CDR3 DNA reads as TGCAGCGTTGCCATAGACAGGATAAGCTCCTACGAGCAGTACTTC.

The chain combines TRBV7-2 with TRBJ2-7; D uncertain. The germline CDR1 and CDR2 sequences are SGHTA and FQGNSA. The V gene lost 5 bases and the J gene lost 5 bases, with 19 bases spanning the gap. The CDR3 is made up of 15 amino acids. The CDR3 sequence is CASSPHSWARNEQYF. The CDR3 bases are TGTGCCAGCAGCCCCCACTCGTGGGCACGGAACGAGCAGTACTTC. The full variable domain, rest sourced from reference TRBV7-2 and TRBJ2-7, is GAGVSQSPSNKVTEKGKDVELRCDPISGHTALYWYRQSLGQGLEFLIYFQGNSAPDKSGLPSDRFSAERTGGSVSTLTIQRTQQEDSAVYLCASSPHSWARNEQYFGPGTRLTVT.

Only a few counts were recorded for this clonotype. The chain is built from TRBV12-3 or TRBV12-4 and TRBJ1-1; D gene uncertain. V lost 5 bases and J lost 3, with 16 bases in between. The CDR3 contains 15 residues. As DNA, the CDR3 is TGTGCCAGCAGTCCGCCATACCTGGGGTACACTGAAGCTTTCTTT. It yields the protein CASSPPYLGYTEAFF.

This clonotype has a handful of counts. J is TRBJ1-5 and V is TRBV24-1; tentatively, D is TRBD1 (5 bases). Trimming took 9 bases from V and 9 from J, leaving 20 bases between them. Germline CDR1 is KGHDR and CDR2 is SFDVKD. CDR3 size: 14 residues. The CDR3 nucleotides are TGTGCCACCTCAGCAGTGGGGGTACCTCCGCCCCAGCATTTT. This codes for CATSAVGVPPPQHF.

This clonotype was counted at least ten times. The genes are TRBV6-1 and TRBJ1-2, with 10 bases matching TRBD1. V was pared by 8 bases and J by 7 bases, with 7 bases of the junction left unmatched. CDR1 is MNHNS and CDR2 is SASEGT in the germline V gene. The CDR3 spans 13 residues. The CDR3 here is CASWGQGRGGYTF. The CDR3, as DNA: TGTGCCAGCTGGGGACAGGGGAGAGGTGGCTACACCTTC.

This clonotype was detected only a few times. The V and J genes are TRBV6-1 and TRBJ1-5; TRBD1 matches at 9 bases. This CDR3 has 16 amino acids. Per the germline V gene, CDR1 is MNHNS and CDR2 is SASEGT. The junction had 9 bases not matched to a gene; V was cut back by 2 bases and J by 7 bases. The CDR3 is CASSEQTGGNGQPQHF. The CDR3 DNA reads TGTGCCAGCAGTGAACAGACAGGGGGAAACGGACAGCCCCAGCATTTT.

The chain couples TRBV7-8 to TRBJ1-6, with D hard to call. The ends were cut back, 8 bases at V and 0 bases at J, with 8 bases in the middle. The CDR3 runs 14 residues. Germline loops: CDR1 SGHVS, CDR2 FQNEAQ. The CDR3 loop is CASSRSSYNSPLHF. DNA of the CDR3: TGTGCCAGCTCAAGGAGCTCCTATAATTCACCCCTCCACTTT.

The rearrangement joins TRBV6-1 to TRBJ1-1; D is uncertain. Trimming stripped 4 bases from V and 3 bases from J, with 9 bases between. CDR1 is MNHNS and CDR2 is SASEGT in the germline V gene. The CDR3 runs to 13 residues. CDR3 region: CASSAYRYTEAFF. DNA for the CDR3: TGTGCCAGCAGTGCGTACAGATACACTGAAGCTTTCTTT.

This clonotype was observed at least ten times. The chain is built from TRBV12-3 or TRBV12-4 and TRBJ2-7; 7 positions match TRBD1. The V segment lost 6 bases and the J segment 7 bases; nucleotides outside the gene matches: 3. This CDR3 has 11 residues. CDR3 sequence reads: CASRRTGEQYF. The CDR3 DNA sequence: TGTGCCAGCAGACGGACAGGAGAGCAGTACTTC.

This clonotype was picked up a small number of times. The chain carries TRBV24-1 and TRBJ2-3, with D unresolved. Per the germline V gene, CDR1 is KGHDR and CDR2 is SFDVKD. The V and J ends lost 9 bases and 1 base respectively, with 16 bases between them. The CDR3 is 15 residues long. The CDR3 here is CATALTALGTDTQYF. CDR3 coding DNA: TGTGCCACCGCTTTGACTGCCTTGGGCACAGATACGCAGTATTTT.

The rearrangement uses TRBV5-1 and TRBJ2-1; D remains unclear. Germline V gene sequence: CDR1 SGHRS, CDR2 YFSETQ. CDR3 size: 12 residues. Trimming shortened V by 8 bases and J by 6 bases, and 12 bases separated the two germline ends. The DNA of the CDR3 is TGCGCCAGTCGAACAGATTCCAATGAGCAGTTCTTC. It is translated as CASRTDSNEQFF.

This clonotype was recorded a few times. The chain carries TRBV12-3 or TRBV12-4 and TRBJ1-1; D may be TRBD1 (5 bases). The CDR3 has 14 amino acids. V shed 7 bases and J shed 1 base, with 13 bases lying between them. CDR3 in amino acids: CASIKGLANTEAFF. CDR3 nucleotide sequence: TGTGCCAGCATTAAGGGGTTGGCGAACACTGAAGCTTTCTTT.

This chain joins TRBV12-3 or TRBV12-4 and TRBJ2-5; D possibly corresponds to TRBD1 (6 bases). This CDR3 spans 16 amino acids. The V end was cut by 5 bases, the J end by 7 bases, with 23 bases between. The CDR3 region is CASSQRPGHASGTQYF. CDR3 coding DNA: TGTGCCAGCAGTCAACGACCGGGACACGCCTCGGGGACCCAGTACTTC.

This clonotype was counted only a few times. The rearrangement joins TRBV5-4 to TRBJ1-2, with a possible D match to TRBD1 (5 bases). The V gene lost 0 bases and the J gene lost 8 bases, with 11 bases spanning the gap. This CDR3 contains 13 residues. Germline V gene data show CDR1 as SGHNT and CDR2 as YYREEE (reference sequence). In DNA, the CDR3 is TGTGCCAGCAGCTTGGTAGGGGCGTCGGGCTACACCTTC. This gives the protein CASSLVGASGYTF.

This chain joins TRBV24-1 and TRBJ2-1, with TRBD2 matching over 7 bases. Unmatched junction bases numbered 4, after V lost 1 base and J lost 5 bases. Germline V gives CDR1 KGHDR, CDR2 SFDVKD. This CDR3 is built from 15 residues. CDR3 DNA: TGTGCCACCAGTGATTTTCTAGCGGCTAACAATGAGCAGTTCTTC. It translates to CATSDFLAANNEQFF.

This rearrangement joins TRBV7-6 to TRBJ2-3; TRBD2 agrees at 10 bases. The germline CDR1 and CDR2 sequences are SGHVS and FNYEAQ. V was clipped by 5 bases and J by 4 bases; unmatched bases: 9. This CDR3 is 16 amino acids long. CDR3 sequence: CASSRTSGAPPDTQYF. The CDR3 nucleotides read TGTGCCAGCAGCAGGACTAGCGGAGCCCCCCCAGATACGCAGTATTTT.

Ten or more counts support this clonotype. The DNA of the CDR3 is TGTGCCAGCAGTGAATATCTATCAGGGGGCCTCTACAATGAGCAGTTCTTC. Translation: CASSEYLSGGLYNEQFF. V usage is TRBV25-1 and J usage is TRBJ2-1; TRBD1 aligns across 8 bases. There are 17 residues in the CDR3. J gave up 3 bases and V 0 bases, and 7 bases lay outside the gene matches. From germline, CDR1 is MGHDK and CDR2 SYGVNS.

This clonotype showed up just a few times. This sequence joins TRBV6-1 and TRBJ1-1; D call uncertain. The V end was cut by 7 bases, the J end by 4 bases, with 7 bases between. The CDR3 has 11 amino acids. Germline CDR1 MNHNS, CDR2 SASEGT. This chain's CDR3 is CASMSITEAFF. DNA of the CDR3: TGTGCCAGCATGAGTATCACTGAAGCTTTCTTT.

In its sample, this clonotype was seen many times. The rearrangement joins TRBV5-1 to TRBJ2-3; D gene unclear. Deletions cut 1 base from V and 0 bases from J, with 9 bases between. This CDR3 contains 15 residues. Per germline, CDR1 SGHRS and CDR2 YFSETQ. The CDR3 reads CASSLSRPSTDTQYF. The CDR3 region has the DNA TGCGCCAGCAGCTTGAGCCGTCCTAGCACAGATACGCAGTATTTT. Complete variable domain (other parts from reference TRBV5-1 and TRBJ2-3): KAGVTQTPRYLIKTRGQQVTLSCSPISGHRSVSWYQQTPGQGLQFLFEYFSETQRNKGNFPGRFSGRQFSNSRSEMNVSTLELGDSALYLCASSLSRPSTDTQYFGPGTRLTVL.

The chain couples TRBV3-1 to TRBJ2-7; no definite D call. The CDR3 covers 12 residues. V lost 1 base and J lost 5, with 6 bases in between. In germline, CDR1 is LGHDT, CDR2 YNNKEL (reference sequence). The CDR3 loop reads CASSQVAHEQYF. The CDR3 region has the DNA TGTGCCAGCAGCCAAGTTGCTCACGAGCAGTACTTC.